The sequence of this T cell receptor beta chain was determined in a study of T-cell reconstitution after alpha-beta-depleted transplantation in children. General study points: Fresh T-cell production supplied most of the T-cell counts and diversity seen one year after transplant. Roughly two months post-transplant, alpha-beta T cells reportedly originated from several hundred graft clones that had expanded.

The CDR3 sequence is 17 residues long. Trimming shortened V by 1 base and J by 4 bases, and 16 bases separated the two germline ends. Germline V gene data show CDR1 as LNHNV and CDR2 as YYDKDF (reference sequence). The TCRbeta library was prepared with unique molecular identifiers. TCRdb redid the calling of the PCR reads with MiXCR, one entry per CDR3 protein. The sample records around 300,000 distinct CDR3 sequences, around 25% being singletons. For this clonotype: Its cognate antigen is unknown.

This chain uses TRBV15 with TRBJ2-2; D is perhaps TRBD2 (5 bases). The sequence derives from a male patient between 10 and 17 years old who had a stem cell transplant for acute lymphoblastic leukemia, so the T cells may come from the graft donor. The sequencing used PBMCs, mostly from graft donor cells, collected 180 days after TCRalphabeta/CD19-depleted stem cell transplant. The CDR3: CATSRGVVARATGELFF. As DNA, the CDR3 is TGTGCCACCAGCAGAGGGGTTGTAGCGAGGGCCACCGGGGAGCTGTTTTTT.